This T cell receptor (beta chain) was identified in a study of CD8 T cells in Susac syndrome. Roughly 0.45 to 1 ug RNA was reverse transcribed with random hexamers. With immunoSEQ multiplex PCR, TCR beta CDR3 was amplified across 54 Vbeta and 13 Jbeta. Using its own MiXCR run on the immunoSEQ multiplex PCR reads, TCRdb lists one record per CDR3 protein. The sample shows more than 120,000 distinct CDR3 sequences, approximately 94% of them seen only once. Germline V gene lookup returns CDR1 SGHTA and CDR2 FQGNSA. V lost 5 bases and J lost 5; bases outside the gene matches: 9. The CDR3 extends over 16 amino acids.

The rearrangement joins TRBV7-2 to TRBJ2-4; 10 bases fit TRBD1. The TCR sequence derives from a human donor in good health. Sequencing was done on a sample of CD4+ T cells from PBMCs. CDR3 DNA: TGTGCCAGCAGCCGTAGTTCCGGGACAGGGGAAAACATTCAGTACTTC. Amino acid sequence: CASSRSSGTGENIQYF.